The rows below give T cell receptor beta chains drawn from one sample of a study of T cells after yellow fever vaccination. TCRdb re-analysed the 5' RACE reads in MiXCR, keeping a single row per CDR3 protein. The sample carries some 240,000 distinct CDR3 sequences, about 3.7% recorded once. The sample in question was PBMCs, obtained 15 days after the yellow fever booster vaccination. These receptors were obtained from a man aged 18 to 30 who received the YFV17D yellow fever vaccine. Each CDR3 is given without its conserved first and last residue.

J: TRBJ2-2; V: TRBV7-9; CDR3: ASSPRPGLAGGPDTGELF
J: TRBJ2-5; V: TRBV4-2; CDR3: ASSQGAHETQY
J: TRBJ2-7; V: TRBV10-3; CDR3: AISVDRGELNYYYEQY
J: TRBJ1-1; V: TRBV20-1; CDR3: SARPPRDRQVMNTEAF
J: TRBJ2-3; V: TRBV5-1; CDR3: ASSIGTSTDTQY
J: TRBJ1-2; V: TRBV30; CDR3: AWRGQWRNYGYT
J: TRBJ2-1; V: TRBV20-1; CDR3: SARDRGGEQF
J: TRBJ2-2; V: TRBV14; CDR3: ASSKWQGPYTGELF
J: TRBJ1-5; V: TRBV7-2; CDR3: ASSLNEGTGRQPQH
J: TRBJ2-3; V: TRBV7-9; CDR3: ASSGGDGGVTDTQY
J: TRBJ1-2; V: TRBV27; CDR3: ASSLSPGGNYGYT
J: TRBJ2-3; V: TRBV20-1; CDR3: SAPGGGQSTDTQY
J: TRBJ2-2; V: TRBV7-3; CDR3: ASSLESGELF
J: TRBJ1-3; V: TRBV20-1; CDR3: SAPDREGNTIY
J: TRBJ1-5; V: TRBV4-3; CDR3: ASSQTDRDNQPQH
J: TRBJ2-3; V: TRBV4-2; CDR3: ASSQYGTSGDTQY
J: TRBJ2-3; V: TRBV20-1; CDR3: SARDGGRSTDTQY